This is a list of T cell receptor beta chains from one sample in a study of regulatory T cells in long-lasting Graves disease. MiXCR, run by TCRdb on the multiplex PCR reads, gives a single entry per CDR3 protein. The sample shows 420,000 or so distinct CDR3 sequences, 16% of them seen only once. These sequences were also reported in another study, on T cells in Graves' hyperthyroidism and ophthalmopathy.

This material consisted of peripheral blood mononuclear cells (PBMCs), taken at new diagnosis, from a patient treated with antithyroid drugs. All receptors derive from a woman aged 18 to 35 with Graves disease. Both conserved end residues are part of each CDR3. Each record gives: clone size, D gene, J gene, V gene, CDR3 DNA, CDR3 protein. The D gene is left open where the match is weak. The size entry is marked missing in some rows and otherwise reads once, few, many or a size class.

clone size: many; D gene: NA; J gene: TRBJ2-7; V gene: TRBV7-6; CDR3 DNA: TGTGCCAGCAGCTCGCGGGCGGACTATCCCTACGAGCAGTACTTC; CDR3 protein: CASSSRADYPYEQYF
clone size: many; D gene: NA; J gene: TRBJ2-1; V gene: TRBV4-3; CDR3 DNA: TGCGCCAGCAGCCAAGCTGGTTTAGGGGTAGAGCAGTTCTTC; CDR3 protein: CASSQAGLGVEQFF
clone size: many; D gene: TRBD2; J gene: TRBJ2-7; V gene: TRBV20-1; CDR3 DNA: TGCAGTGCTAGAGATCTGACTAGCGGTTGGGACGAGCAGTACTTC; CDR3 protein: CSARDLTSGWDEQYF
clone size: NA; D gene: NA; J gene: TRBJ2-1; V gene: TRBV19; CDR3 DNA: TGTGCCAGTAGGAATAAAGGTGCCTCCCCGCTTCGGACCTACAATGAGCAGTTCTTC; CDR3 protein: CASRNKGASPLRTYNEQFF
clone size: few; D gene: NA; J gene: TRBJ2-7; V gene: TRBV7-9; CDR3 DNA: TGTGCCAGCAGCTCGGCGTCAGGGGGGGACGAGCAGTACTTC; CDR3 protein: CASSSASGGDEQYF
clone size: many; D gene: TRBD1; J gene: TRBJ2-3; V gene: TRBV20-1; CDR3 DNA: TGCAGTGCTACCGGACAGGGCTCAGATACGCAGTATTTT; CDR3 protein: CSATGQGSDTQYF
clone size: many; D gene: NA; J gene: TRBJ2-7; V gene: TRBV12-3/TRBV12-4; CDR3 DNA: TGTGCCAGCAGCGCGCAAGCTCAGGAGTACGTAGAGCAGTACTTC; CDR3 protein: CASSAQAQEYVEQYF
clone size: few; D gene: NA; J gene: TRBJ1-5; V gene: TRBV6-1; CDR3 DNA: TGTGCCAGCAGTGAAAGTTCTGGGGATCAGCCCCAGCATTTT; CDR3 protein: CASSESSGDQPQHF
clone size: many; D gene: NA; J gene: TRBJ2-1; V gene: TRBV24-1; CDR3 DNA: TGTGCCACCAGTGATTTATCGGGGAAGTACAATGAGCAGTTCTTC; CDR3 protein: CATSDLSGKYNEQFF
clone size: many; D gene: TRBD2; J gene: TRBJ2-3; V gene: TRBV7-2; CDR3 DNA: TGTGCCAGCAGCTCCCCAACTAGCGGGAGGTGGGCGGGGGGAGATACGCAGTATTTT; CDR3 protein: CASSSPTSGRWAGGDTQYF
clone size: NA; D gene: TRBD2; J gene: TRBJ2-5; V gene: TRBV20-1; CDR3 DNA: TGCAGTGCTAGAGATTGGGGAGGGACTAGCGGGAGGGCCAGTGAGACCCAGTACTTC; CDR3 protein: CSARDWGGTSGRASETQYF
clone size: many; D gene: NA; J gene: TRBJ1-2; V gene: TRBV27; CDR3 DNA: TGTGCCAGCAGTTTAAACAGGGAACATGGCTACACCTTC; CDR3 protein: CASSLNREHGYTF
clone size: many; D gene: TRBD2; J gene: TRBJ2-1; V gene: TRBV20-1; CDR3 DNA: TGCAGTGCTAGAGTAGCCCTACAGACGGGACTACAATACAATGAGCAGTTCTTC; CDR3 protein: CSARVALQTGLQYNEQFF
clone size: few; D gene: NA; J gene: TRBJ1-1; V gene: TRBV6-2/TRBV6-3; CDR3 DNA: TGTGCCAGCAGTTATTTGGGGTATTCTGAAGCTTTCTTT; CDR3 protein: CASSYLGYSEAFF
clone size: many; D gene: TRBD2; J gene: TRBJ2-1; V gene: TRBV6-2/TRBV6-3; CDR3 DNA: TGTGCCAGCAGTTACGCCGGACTAGCGGGATCCTACAATGAGCAGTTCTTC; CDR3 protein: CASSYAGLAGSYNEQFF
clone size: few; D gene: NA; J gene: TRBJ2-5; V gene: TRBV7-9; CDR3 DNA: TGTGCCAGCACAGCAGTAAGTGAGGAGACCCAGTACTTC; CDR3 protein: CASTAVSEETQYF
clone size: few; D gene: TRBD2; J gene: TRBJ2-1; V gene: TRBV7-9; CDR3 DNA: TGTGCCAGCAGCTTGAGGTTCCTTCTAGCGGGAGGTGAGCAGTTCTTC; CDR3 protein: CASSLRFLLAGGEQFF
clone size: NA; D gene: NA; J gene: TRBJ2-4; V gene: TRBV28; CDR3 DNA: TGTGCCAGCAGTTGGGGATTACTAGTAGCCAAAAACATTCAGTACTTC; CDR3 protein: CASSWGLLVAKNIQYF
clone size: NA; D gene: TRBD2; J gene: TRBJ2-1; V gene: TRBV20-1; CDR3 DNA: TGCAGTGCTCAAGAGATCCTAGCGGGAGGGCAGCGCGATGAGCAGTTCTTC; CDR3 protein: CSAQEILAGGQRDEQFF
clone size: NA; D gene: NA; J gene: TRBJ2-1; V gene: TRBV2; CDR3 DNA: TGTGCCAGCATAGGGGGGGCCTACGAGCAGTTCTTC; CDR3 protein: CASIGGAYEQFF